Presented here are 21 T cell receptor beta chains from one specimen sequenced in a study of blood T cell repertoires in COVID-19. Clones were read by immunoSEQ multiplex PCR, and TCRdb kept only the in-frame ones, dropping some. The profile shows approximately 170,000 clones, about 85% of them singletons. The source material was peripheral blood. The receptors derive from a man aged 60 to 69 who had recovered from COVID-19.

About this clone itself: Different DNA sequences within this sample yield the same CDR3. The rearrangement joins TRBV5-1 to TRBJ2-2; TRBD1 aligns across 8 bases. The CDR3 is 14 amino acids. V was pared by 4 bases and J by 6 bases, with 5 bases of the junction left unmatched. Germline-derived CDR1 and CDR2 are SGHRS and YFSETQ. The CDR3 here is CASSPGQGSGELFF. The DNA for the CDR3 is TGCGCCAGCAGCCCTGGACAGGGCTCCGGGGAGCTGTTTTTT.

V usage is TRBV7-9 and J usage is TRBJ1-1; D is possibly TRBD1 (6 bases). Germline CDR1 SEHNR, CDR2 FQNEAQ (reference sequence). The CDR3 runs 17 residues. V was trimmed by 8 bases and J by 1 base, leaving 23 bases between them. CDR3 sequence: CASSDGFGGGANTEAFF. For the CDR3, the DNA is TGTGCCAGCTCCGACGGATTTGGGGGCGGAGCGAACACTGAAGCTTTCTTT.

The rearrangement links TRBV3-1 (or the pseudogene TRBV3-2) to TRBJ1-1; D uncertain. Trimming shortened V by 0 bases and J by 1 base, and 9 bases separated the two germline ends. Germline V CDR1 and CDR2: LGHDT, YNNKEL (reference sequence). This CDR3 region has 15 residues. CDR3 sequence: CASSQDPETNTEAFF. As DNA, the CDR3 is TGTGCCAGCAGCCAAGACCCGGAGACGAACACTGAAGCTTTCTTT.

J is TRBJ2-2 and V is TRBV5-1, with 7 bases that match TRBD1. The CDR3 is made up of 14 amino acids. CDR1 is SGHRS, CDR2 YFSETQ, per germline. V was pared by 4 bases and J by 6 bases, with 6 bases of the junction left unmatched. The CDR3 protein is CASSQSQGAGELFF. CDR3 DNA: TGCGCCAGCAGCCAATCCCAGGGGGCCGGGGAGCTGTTTTTT.

The J gene is TRBJ1-1, the V gene TRBV3-1 (or the pseudogene TRBV3-2); 7 bases are shared with TRBD1. Germline V gene sequence: CDR1 LGHDT, CDR2 YNNKEL (reference sequence). The length of the CDR3 is 15 residues. Trimming removed 3 bases from V and 7 bases from J; junction bases left unmatched: 11. The CDR3 DNA is TGTGCCAGCAGCCATAAACAGGGCGCAGGGGGTGAAGCTTTCTTT. The encoded protein is CASSHKQGAGGEAFF.

This clone was observed a single time. The rearrangement uses TRBV6-5 and TRBJ2-1; TRBD2 matches 8 bases. The V segment lost 0 bases and the J segment 5 bases; nucleotides outside the gene matches: 6. Germline CDR1 is MNHEY and CDR2 is SVGAGI. This CDR3 comprises 16 residues. The CDR3 DNA is TGTGCCAGCAGTTACTCACGGGGGGGGCGCGACAATGAGCAGTTCTTC. Its translation is CASSYSRGGRDNEQFF.

This clone was detected only once. The rearrangement uses TRBV24-1 and TRBJ2-1, with D maybe TRBD1 (5 bases). Germline V gives CDR1 KGHDR, CDR2 SFDVKD. The V gene lost 4 bases and the J gene lost 7 bases, with 13 bases spanning the gap. The CDR3 covers 14 residues. This CDR3 reads CATSEAGLRNEQFF. The CDR3 nucleotides are TGTGCCACCAGTGAGGCAGGGCTACGGAATGAGCAGTTCTTC.

The genes are TRBV10-3 and TRBJ1-3; D is ambiguous. Germline V lookup: CDR1 ENHRY, CDR2 SYGVKD. The CDR3 spans 16 residues. Trimming stripped 3 bases from V and 0 bases from J, with 12 bases between. CDR3: CAISDAGLGSGNTIYF. The CDR3 coding sequence is TGTGCCATCAGTGATGCGGGTTTAGGCTCTGGAAACACCATATATTTT.

This sequence joins TRBV14 and TRBJ1-1, with a tentative D call TRBD1 (5 bases). V dropped 0 bases and J dropped 0 bases, with 11 bases sitting between them. Germline CDR1 and CDR2: SGHDN and FVKESK. This CDR3 is 16 amino acids long. Here the CDR3 reads CASSQEAGLMNTEAFF. The CDR3, as DNA: TGTGCCAGCAGCCAAGAAGCAGGGCTTATGAACACTGAAGCTTTCTTT.

This sequence joins TRBV11-2 and TRBJ2-3, with TRBD2 matching over 8 bases. The CDR3 extends over 16 amino acids. V lost 3 bases to trimming and J lost 2 bases; unmatched junction nucleotides: 7. The germline CDR1 and CDR2 sequences are SGHAT and FQNNGV. The CDR3 coding sequence is TGTGCCAGCAGCTTGCGACTAGCGCCTCCCACAGATACGCAGTATTTT. Translated, it gives CASSLRLAPPTDTQYF.

V is TRBV3-1 (or the pseudogene TRBV3-2) and J is TRBJ1-2; 7 bases line up with TRBD1. CDR3 length: 14 amino acids. Per germline, CDR1 LGHDT and CDR2 YNNKEL (reference sequence). V dropped 5 bases and J dropped 2; count of bases not matched to a gene: 5. As DNA, the CDR3 is TGTGCCAGCAGCTACAGGGGAACCAACTATGGCTACACCTTC. This gives the protein CASSYRGTNYGYTF.

This clone appeared a few times. The rearrangement joins TRBV7-2 to TRBJ2-7, with a possible D match to TRBD2 (5 bases). The germline V gene has CDR1 SGHTA and CDR2 FQGNSA. CDR3 size: 13 residues. V gave up 1 base and J gave up 4 bases, with 8 bases separating them. In DNA, the CDR3 is TGTGCCAGCAGCTTAGGAGAGGGTTACGAGCAGTACTTC. Protein product: CASSLGEGYEQYF.

The chain combines TRBV19 with TRBJ1-6; 10 bases align to TRBD1. The CDR3 totals 15 residues. CDR1 LNHDA and CDR2 SQIVND come from the germline V gene (reference sequence). V shed 5 bases, J shed 7 bases, and the junction held 5 bases outside the gene matches. The CDR3 spells CASSARDRGNSPLHF. CDR3 nucleotide sequence: TGTGCCAGTAGTGCCCGGGACAGGGGCAATTCACCCCTCCACTTT.

This sequence joins TRBV19 and TRBJ2-7; 10 bases map to TRBD1. The CDR3 runs 13 residues. J was trimmed by 4 bases and V by 6 bases; bases with no gene match: 3. The germline V gene encodes CDR1 LNHDA and CDR2 SQIVND (reference sequence). DNA of the CDR3: TGTGCCAGTAGCAGACAGGGGGCATACGAGCAGTACTTC. Residues: CASSRQGAYEQYF.

The V call is TRBV6-2 or TRBV6-3, the J call TRBJ1-1; D is unclear. The V and J ends lost 3 bases and 3 bases respectively, with 8 bases between them. Germline V gene data show CDR1 as MNHEY and CDR2 as SVGEGT. The CDR3 consists of 13 residues. As DNA, the CDR3 is TGTGCCAGCAGTTATATGCGGCACACTGAAGCTTTCTTT. Translation gives CASSYMRHTEAFF.

This CDR3 is CASSRTTNTEAFF. The CDR3 region has the DNA TGTGCCAGCAGTCGCACTACGAACACTGAAGCTTTCTTT. V gene TRBV6-5 combines with J gene TRBJ1-1, with D unclear. The CDR3 runs 13 residues. V was cut by 5 bases and J by 1 base, with 8 bases left in between. Germline-derived CDR1 and CDR2 are MNHEY and SVGAGI.

V gene TRBV5-1 combines with J gene TRBJ2-6, with D possibly matching TRBD2 (5 bases). V dropped 3 bases and J dropped 0 bases, with 10 bases sitting between them. The CDR3 has 16 residues. Germline V gene sequence: CDR1 SGHRS, CDR2 YFSETQ. This CDR3 reads CASSSPGGSGANVLTF. The CDR3 DNA sequence: TGCGCCAGCAGCTCCCCAGGAGGCTCTGGGGCCAACGTCCTGACTTTC.

The rearrangement links TRBV19 to TRBJ1-2, with TRBD1 matching 7 bases. This CDR3 has 15 amino acids. The V segment lost 5 bases and the J segment 4 bases; nucleotides outside the gene matches: 10. Looked up from germline, CDR1 is LNHDA and CDR2 is SQIVND (reference sequence). CDR3 residues: CASSLKRGRGYGYTF. The CDR3 DNA reads as TGTGCCAGTAGTCTTAAGAGGGGGCGCGGCTATGGCTACACCTTC.

This clone was recorded only once. V and J are TRBV6-5 and TRBJ1-4, with D uncertain. CDR3 length: 16 amino acids. V was cut by 0 bases and J by 4 bases, with 12 bases left in between. Germline V gene sequence: CDR1 MNHEY, CDR2 SVGAGI. CDR3 DNA sequence: TGTGCCAGCAGTTACTCGACCCCCGGGTATAATGAAAAACTGTTTTTT. Translation gives CASSYSTPGYNEKLFF.

This clone was observed once. The chain couples TRBV29-1 to TRBJ1-1, with D unresolved. Trimming shortened V by 4 bases and J by 0 bases, and 15 bases separated the two germline ends. CDR3 length: 15 residues. The germline CDR1 and CDR2 sequences are SQVTM and ANQGSEA. CDR3: CSVVELGRVNTEAFF. DNA for the CDR3: TGCAGCGTTGTGGAGCTGGGGAGGGTGAACACTGAAGCTTTCTTT.

V gene TRBV5-6 combines with J gene TRBJ2-5; D not certain. V lost 1 base and J 0 bases, leaving 4 bases between the germline ends. The CDR3 runs 13 residues. Germline-derived CDR1 and CDR2 are SGHDT and YYEEEE. For the CDR3, the DNA is TGTGCCAGCAGCTTGTTCGACCAAGAGACCCAGTACTTC. As protein: CASSLFDQETQYF.